The sequence of this T cell receptor beta chain was determined in a study of memory CD4+ T cells and cytomegalovirus serostatus. The sort gate was single viable CD3+CD4+CD8-CD45RO+ cells for memory CD4+ T cells. After thawing, CD4+ T cells were positively selected. This CDR3 contains 14 residues. In germline, CDR1 is SGHTA, CDR2 FQGNSA. With 5 bases removed from V and 5 bases from J, the gap between germline ends came to 15 bases. Measured with immunoSEQ multiplex PCR; TCRdb has only the in-frame clones, and not every one. The data hold about 59,000 clones, with over 70% observed a single time. Specimen: memory CD4+ T cells from blood. The rearrangement uses TRBV7-2 and TRBJ2-5; D possibly corresponds to TRBD1 (6 bases). The TCR sequence derives from an adult in good health and CMV-seronegative. Some clones in this sample may be carry-over from other donors' samples. CDR3 amino acids: CASSPYRATETQYF. The CDR3 coding sequence is TGTGCCAGCAGCCCCTACAGGGCTACGGAGACCCAGTACTTC.